Following are 15 T cell receptor beta chains from one sample sequenced in a study of cytomegalovirus exposure and HLA in healthy donors. The PCR made use of 60 Vbeta and 13 Jbeta primers. Using immunoSEQ multiplex PCR, the repertoire was profiled, and TCRdb retains in-frame clones only, with some absent. The sample has under 200,000 clones; 80% are singletons. The sample was PBMCs. These receptors originate from a middle-aged man in good health and CMV-seronegative.

The chain employs TRBV11-2 and TRBJ2-7; tentative D call: TRBD2 (6 bases). The CDR3 extends over 13 amino acids. Trimming stripped 2 bases from V and 2 bases from J, with 7 bases between. Germline V gene lookup returns CDR1 SGHAT and CDR2 FQNNGV. The CDR3 DNA is TGTGCCAGCAGCTTAACTAGCCCCTACGAGCAGTACTTC. Protein product: CASSLTSPYEQYF.

CDR3: CASSWGWGQGVYNEQFF. CDR3 bases: TGTGCCAGCAGCTGGGGTTGGGGACAGGGAGTCTACAATGAGCAGTTCTTC. This chain connects TRBV7-2 to TRBJ2-1; 9 bases align to TRBD1. V shed 4 bases and J 3 bases; nucleotides not matched to a gene: 10. The CDR3 loop spans 17 amino acids. From germline, CDR1 is SGHTA and CDR2 FQGNSA.

The chain joins TRBV11-2 to TRBJ1-3, with D hard to call. The V end was cut by 6 bases, the J end by 0 bases, with 6 bases between. The germline V gene encodes CDR1 SGHAT and CDR2 FQNNGV. The CDR3 contains 13 residues. The CDR3 DNA sequence: TGTGCCAGCAGACAAACCTCTGGAAACACCATATATTTT. This sequence encodes CASRQTSGNTIYF.

The chain employs TRBV7-8 and TRBJ2-1, with D maybe TRBD1 (6 bases). V lost 5 bases, J lost 7 bases, and 21 bases lay in between. This CDR3 is built from 16 residues. Germline V gene sequence: CDR1 SGHVS, CDR2 FQNEAQ. CDR3 region: CASSALQTGRGNEQFF. In nucleotides, the CDR3 is TGTGCCAGCAGCGCGTTACAAACAGGGAGAGGTAATGAGCAGTTCTTC.

The rearrangement links TRBV18 to TRBJ2-2; the D gene is possibly TRBD1 (6 bases). Per germline, CDR1 KGHSH and CDR2 LQKENI. This CDR3 spans 15 amino acids. V was pared by 3 bases and J by 7 bases, with 15 bases between. CDR3 in DNA: TGTGCCAGCTCACCCCTAAAGGGGGTGGGCGGGGAGCTGTTTTTT. Amino acid sequence: CASSPLKGVGGELFF.

A single count supports this clone. This chain connects TRBV7-9 to TRBJ2-5; 8 bases agree with TRBD1. The ends lost 5 bases at V and 2 bases at J; junction bases unmatched: 7. Germline CDR1 and CDR2: SEHNR and FQNEAQ (reference sequence). The CDR3 loop spans 15 amino acids. This CDR3 reads CASSPTGGVQETQYF. The CDR3 bases are TGTGCCAGCAGCCCTACAGGGGGTGTACAAGAGACCCAGTACTTC.

V usage is TRBV10-3 and J usage is TRBJ2-2; 7 bases map to TRBD1. Trimming at V came to 7 bases and at J to 0 bases, leaving 2 bases not matched to a gene. Germline lookup yields CDR1 ENHRY and CDR2 SYGVKD. The CDR3 sequence is 14 residues long. The CDR3 loop is CAITGQSNTGELFF. Written as DNA, the CDR3 is TGTGCCATCACGGGACAGTCGAACACCGGGGAGCTGTTTTTT.

The chain carries TRBV7-9 and TRBJ2-5; D is unresolved. The J call may be wrong; the DNA end is better matched by TRBJ2-7. The CDR3 sequence is 12 residues long. The germline gives CDR1 SEHNR, CDR2 FQNEAQ (reference sequence). CDR3 in DNA: TGTGCCAGCAGCCCCCAAGATTACGAGCAGTACTTC. Protein sequence: CASSPQDYEQYF.

This clone has just one count. The chain is built from TRBV30 and TRBJ2-1; 8 bases fit TRBD1. The CDR3 length is 13 residues. Per germline, CDR1 GTSNPN and CDR2 SVGIG (reference sequence). V trimming: 4 bases; J trimming: 4 bases; junction bases outside the gene matches: 3. The CDR3 region is CAWTWDRYNEQFF. As DNA, the CDR3 is TGTGCCTGGACTTGGGACAGGTACAATGAGCAGTTCTTC.

V is TRBV5-1 and J is TRBJ1-1; 9 bases agree with TRBD1. Germline V gene data show CDR1 as SGHRS and CDR2 as YFSETQ. J was trimmed by 8 bases and V by 4 bases; bases with no gene match: 3. The CDR3 has 12 amino acids. CDR3 protein: CASSLDRGEAFF. The CDR3 nucleotides read TGCGCCAGCAGCCTGGACAGGGGCGAAGCTTTCTTT.

This clone occurred once. The chain joins TRBV7-3 to TRBJ2-2; 8 positions agree with TRBD1. The CDR3 sequence is 15 residues long. Germline V gives CDR1 SGHTA, CDR2 FQGTGA. V lost 2 bases and J lost 4; bases outside the gene matches: 3. The CDR3 DNA reads TGTGCCAGCAGCTTAGGACAGGGCCCCACCGGGGAGCTGTTTTTT. Residues: CASSLGQGPTGELFF.

V usage is TRBV5-1 and J usage is TRBJ1-1, with 10 bases identical to TRBD1. The germline gives CDR1 SGHRS, CDR2 YFSETQ. CDR3 length: 15 amino acids. With V trimmed by 3 bases and J by 4 bases, 6 bases remained unmatched. CDR3 nucleotide sequence: TGCGCCAGCAGCTCGGGAGGGACAGGGGTCACTGAAGCTTTCTTT. It translates to CASSSGGTGVTEAFF.

The V gene is TRBV25-1, the J gene TRBJ1-1; D is unresolved. Trimming shortened V by 3 bases and J by 0 bases, and 11 bases separated the two germline ends. Germline CDR1 and CDR2: MGHDK and SYGVNS. The CDR3 is 15 residues long. This chain's CDR3 is CASSDPAHMNTEAFF. CDR3 nucleotide sequence: TGTGCCAGCAGTGACCCCGCTCACATGAACACTGAAGCTTTCTTT. The full variable domain, in which reference TRBV25-1 and TRBJ1-1 provide the parts outside the CDR3, is EADIYQTPRYLVIGTGKKITLECSQTMGHDKMYWYQQDPGMELHLIHYSYGVNSTEKGDLSSESTVSRIRTEHFPLTLESARPSHTSQYLCASSDPAHMNTEAFFGQGTRLTVV.

DNA of the CDR3: TGTGCCTGGAGTCCCCTCCGGCAGGGAAGTACCATATATTTT. Translation: CAWSPLRQGSTIYF. The V gene is TRBV30, the J gene TRBJ1-3; D is perhaps TRBD1 (5 bases). The CDR3 sequence is 14 residues long. Germline V gene sequence: CDR1 GTSNPN, CDR2 SVGIG (reference sequence). Trimming took 2 bases from V and 10 from J, leaving 18 bases between them.

The V and J genes are TRBV29-1 and TRBJ1-3, with TRBD1 identical over 7 bases. Germline values: CDR1 SQVTM, CDR2 ANQGSEA. The CDR3 sequence is 14 residues long. V dropped 6 bases and J dropped 3; count of bases not matched to a gene: 8. CDR3 protein: CSVGDSLDGNTIYF. CDR3 nucleotide sequence: TGCAGCGTGGGGGACAGCTTGGATGGAAACACCATATATTTT.